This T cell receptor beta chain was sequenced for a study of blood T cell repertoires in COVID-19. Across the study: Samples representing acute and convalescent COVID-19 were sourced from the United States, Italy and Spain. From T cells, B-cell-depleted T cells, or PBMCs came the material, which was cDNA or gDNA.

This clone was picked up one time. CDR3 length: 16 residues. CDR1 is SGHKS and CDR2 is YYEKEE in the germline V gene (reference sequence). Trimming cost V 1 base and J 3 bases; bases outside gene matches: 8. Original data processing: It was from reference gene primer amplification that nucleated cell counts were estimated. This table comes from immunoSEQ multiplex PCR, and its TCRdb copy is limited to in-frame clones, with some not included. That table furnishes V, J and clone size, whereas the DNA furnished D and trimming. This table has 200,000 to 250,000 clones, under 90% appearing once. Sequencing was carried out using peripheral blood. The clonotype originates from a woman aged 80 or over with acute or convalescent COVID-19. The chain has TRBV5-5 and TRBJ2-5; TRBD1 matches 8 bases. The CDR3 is CASSLLQGAGEETQYF. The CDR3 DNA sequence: TGTGCCAGCAGCTTGTTGCAGGGGGCTGGGGAAGAGACCCAGTACTTC.